This T cell receptor (beta chain) was documented in a study of blood T cells in healthy people across ages. In germline, CDR1 is SGHNT, CDR2 YYREEE (reference sequence). CDR3 size: 15 residues. A second PCR, run for about 6 to 11 cycles, used a sample-barcoded 5' primer plus a J-beta primer mix. Using its own MiXCR run on the 5' RACE reads, TCRdb lists one record per CDR3 protein. The table includes 750,000 to 950,000 distinct CDR3 sequences, 40% to 65% detected once. Overall study findings and caveats: The long-lived group displayed more naive CD4+ cells, plus higher diversity, than the aged donors did.

Points on this clonotype: Antigen: not known.

The receptor's source is a man of 80 years or more in good health. What was sequenced was blood. This sequence joins TRBV5-4 and TRBJ2-5; 7 bases line up with TRBD2. The end of the DNA fits TRBJ2-7 better, so the J call may be wrong. CDR3: CASSPSGTSVYEQYF. DNA for the CDR3: TGTGCCAGCAGCCCATCAGGCACTAGCGTCTACGAGCAGTACTTC.